This T cell receptor beta chain was sequenced during a study of monozygotic twins with inflammatory bowel disease. Notes on the study in general: Whereas healthy co-twins had higher TCRbeta diversity (inverse Simpson), IBD patients had lower diversity. T cell subtypes were not distinguishable in this analysis. Among twins, concordant and discordant pairs did not differ in repertoire similarity, possibly from limited power.

Investigators made cDNA in eight separate reactions per sample. TCRdb re-called the 5' RACE reads and shows each CDR3 protein once, DNA omitted. The sample includes approximately 150,000 distinct CDR3 sequences. Note on this clonotype: As yet, its antigen is unknown.

Germline CDR1 reads MNHEY; CDR2 reads SMNVEV (reference sequence). CDR3 length equals 13 residues. The TCR sequence derives from a human donor with ulcerative colitis or Crohn's disease, or a healthy co-twin of an affected twin (not recorded which). This sequence joins TRBV27 and TRBJ1-3. What was sequenced was blood. The CDR3 protein is CASRENSGNTIYF.